This T cell receptor beta chain was retrieved from a study of blood T cell repertoires in COVID-19. Whole-study context: The analysed material was cDNA or gDNA that came from T cells, B-cell-depleted T cells, or PBMCs.

Assay used: immunoSEQ multiplex PCR; TCRdb lists only in-frame clones, some missing. The sample has 350,000 or so clones, 90% seen once. This clone appeared a few times. The CDR3 spans 16 residues. Germline-derived CDR1 and CDR2 are MNHNY and SVGAGI (reference sequence). V gave up 6 bases and J gave up 5 bases; unmatched junction bases: 12. This rearrangement joins TRBV6-6 to TRBJ1-5; TRBD1 agrees at 8 bases. The sequence derives from a man aged 18 to 30 with active or convalescent COVID-19. Sequenced material: peripheral blood. The CDR3 DNA sequence: TGTGCCAGCAGCACGAAGACAGGGGCCGATCATCAGCCCCAGCATTTT. Translation: CASSTKTGADHQPQHF.